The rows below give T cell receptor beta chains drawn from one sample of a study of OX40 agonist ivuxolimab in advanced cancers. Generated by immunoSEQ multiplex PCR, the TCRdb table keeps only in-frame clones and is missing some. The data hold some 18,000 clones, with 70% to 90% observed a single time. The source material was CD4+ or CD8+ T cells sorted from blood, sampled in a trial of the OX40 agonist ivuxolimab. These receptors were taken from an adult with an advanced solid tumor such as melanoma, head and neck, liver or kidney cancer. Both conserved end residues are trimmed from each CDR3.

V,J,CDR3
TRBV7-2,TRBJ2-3,ASRQGVADTQY
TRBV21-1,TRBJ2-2,ASSNRVRVDTGELF
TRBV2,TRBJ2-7,ASNFGGNEQY
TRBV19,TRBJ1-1,ASNTGMNTEAF
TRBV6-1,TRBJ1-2,ASSVDRGSGGYT
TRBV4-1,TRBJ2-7,ASSQDRGLAVTYEQY
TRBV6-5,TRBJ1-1,ASSSGGLNTEAF
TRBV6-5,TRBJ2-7,ASSYSSFSAAYEQY
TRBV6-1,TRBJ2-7,ASSEGGRSAEQY
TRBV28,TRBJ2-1,ASSLLAGVDNEQF
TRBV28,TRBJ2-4,ASRPPDGLDIQY
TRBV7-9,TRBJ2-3,ASSQRAGATDTQY
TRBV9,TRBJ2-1,ASSVEPSGSIGNEQF
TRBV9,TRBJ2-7,ASSPTGSGSYEQY
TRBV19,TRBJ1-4,ASSIGGEKLF
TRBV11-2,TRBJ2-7,ASSFGTGDYEQY
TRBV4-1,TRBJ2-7,ASSLGTSGFPYEQY
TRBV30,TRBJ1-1,AWSVQRGGYTEAF
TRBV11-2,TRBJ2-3,ASSLAAVADTQY
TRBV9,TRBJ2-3,ASSPERVSTDTQY
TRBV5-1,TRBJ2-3,ASSFFVGDTQY
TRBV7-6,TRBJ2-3,ASSLVEGPRSTQY
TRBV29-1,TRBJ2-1,SVRVEYNEQF
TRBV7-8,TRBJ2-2,ASSPGGGNTGELF
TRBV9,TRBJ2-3,ASSFYPAGSGDTQY
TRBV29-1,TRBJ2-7,SVSKGPTGEQY
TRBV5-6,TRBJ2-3,ASSFRSTDTQY
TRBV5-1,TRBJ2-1,ASSWTSGRAPYNEQF
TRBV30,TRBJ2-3,AWSVLAQDTQY
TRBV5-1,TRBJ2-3,ASSVGLAGEGDTQY
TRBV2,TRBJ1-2,ASSGTDYGYT
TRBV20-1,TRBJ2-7,SASSHEQY
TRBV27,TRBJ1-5,ASSLGNQPQH
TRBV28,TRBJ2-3,ASRSTGLADTQY
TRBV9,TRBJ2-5,ASSVDSVSEGETQY
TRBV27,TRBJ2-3,ASSFEGGTADTQY
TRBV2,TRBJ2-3,ASSAGTSGRADTQY